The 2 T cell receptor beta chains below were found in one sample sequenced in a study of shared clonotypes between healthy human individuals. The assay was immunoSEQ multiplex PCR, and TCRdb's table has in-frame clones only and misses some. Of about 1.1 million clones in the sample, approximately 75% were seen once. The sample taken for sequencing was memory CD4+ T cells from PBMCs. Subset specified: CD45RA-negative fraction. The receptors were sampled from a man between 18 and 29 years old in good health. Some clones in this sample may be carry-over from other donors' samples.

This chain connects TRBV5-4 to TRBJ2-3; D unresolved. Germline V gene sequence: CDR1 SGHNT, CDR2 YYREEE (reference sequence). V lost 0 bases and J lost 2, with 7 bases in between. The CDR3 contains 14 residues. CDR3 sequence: CASSLVADTDTQYF. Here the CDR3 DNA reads TGTGCCAGCAGCTTGGTCGCGGACACAGATACGCAGTATTTT.

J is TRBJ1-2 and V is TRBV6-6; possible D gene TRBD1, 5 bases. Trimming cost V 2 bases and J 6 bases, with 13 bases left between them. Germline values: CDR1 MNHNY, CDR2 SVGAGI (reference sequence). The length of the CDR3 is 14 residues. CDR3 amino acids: CASSYAQGVDGYTF. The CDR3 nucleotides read TGTGCCAGCAGTTACGCCCAGGGAGTGGATGGCTACACCTTC.